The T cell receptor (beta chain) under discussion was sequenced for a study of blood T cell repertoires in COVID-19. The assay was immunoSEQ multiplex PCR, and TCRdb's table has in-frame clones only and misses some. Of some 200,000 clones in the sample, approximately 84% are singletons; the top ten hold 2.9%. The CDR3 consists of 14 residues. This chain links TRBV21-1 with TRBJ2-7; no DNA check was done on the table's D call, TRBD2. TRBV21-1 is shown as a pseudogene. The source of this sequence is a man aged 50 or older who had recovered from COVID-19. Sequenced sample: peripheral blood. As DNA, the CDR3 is TGTGCCAGCAGCGAGCGACTAGGGGCCTACGAGCAGTACTTC. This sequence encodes CASSERLGAYEQYF.